This passage covers 20 T cell receptor beta chains from one sample sequenced in a study of blood T cell repertoires in COVID-19. Sequencing used immunoSEQ multiplex PCR; TCRdb keeps in-frame clones, though not all of them. The table includes about 180,000 clones, 75% to 90% detected once. The specimen was peripheral blood. These receptors came from a man aged 60 to 69 with acute or convalescent COVID-19.

The V and J genes are TRBV11-2 and TRBJ2-7; TRBD1 agrees at 8 bases. The CDR3 covers 14 residues. V lost 0 bases to trimming and J lost 8 bases; unmatched junction nucleotides: 6. CDR1 and CDR2 (germline): SGHAT, FQNNGV. CDR3 nucleotide sequence: TGTGCCAGCAGCTTAGAGGCGACAGGGGAGCAGCAGTACTTC. It translates to CASSLEATGEQQYF. Drawing the rest from reference TRBV11-2 and TRBJ2-7, the complete variable domain is EAGVAQSPRYKIIEKRQSVAFWCNPISGHATLYWYQQILGQGPKLLIQFQNNGVVDDSQLPKDRFSAERLKGVDSTLKIQPAKLEDSAVYLCASSLEATGEQQYFGPGTRLTVT.

This rearrangement joins TRBV29-1 to TRBJ2-7; TRBD1 agrees at 9 bases. The germline V gene encodes CDR1 SQVTM and CDR2 ANQGSEA. With 7 bases clipped from V and 1 base from J, the junction kept 11 bases outside the gene matches. The CDR3 consists of 15 residues. The CDR3 protein is CSAQGLGQGSYEQYF. The CDR3 DNA reads as TGCAGCGCCCAAGGGCTGGGACAGGGTTCCTACGAGCAGTACTTC.

This chain connects TRBV4-1 to TRBJ2-1; 8 bases align to TRBD2. From germline, CDR1 is MGHRA and CDR2 YSYEKL. The J segment lost 3 bases and the V segment lost 0 bases, leaving 1 base of the junction unmatched. The CDR3 is made up of 15 amino acids. For the CDR3, the DNA is TGCGCCAGCAGCCAAGAGGGACTAGTCTACAATGAGCAGTTCTTC. Its protein is CASSQEGLVYNEQFF.

V is TRBV2 and J is TRBJ2-1, with 9 nucleotides matching TRBD2. Germline assignment: CDR1 SNHLY and CDR2 FYNNEI. The CDR3 spans 15 residues. V lost 7 bases to trimming and J lost 10 bases; unmatched junction nucleotides: 14. Here the CDR3 reads CASTLSGSGVEEQFF. In DNA, the CDR3 is TGTGCCAGCACCCTTAGCGGGAGTGGGGTAGAAGAGCAGTTCTTC.

The CDR3 sequence is CASSRSVDEQFF. CDR3 DNA: TGTGCCAGCAGCCGAAGCGTCGATGAGCAGTTCTTC. The chain employs TRBV7-9 and TRBJ2-1, with unresolved D. The CDR3 spans 12 residues. V was shortened by 5 bases and J by 8 bases, with 10 bases between the two germline ends. Per germline, CDR1 SEHNR and CDR2 FQNEAQ (reference sequence).

The V gene is TRBV28, the J gene TRBJ1-6, with no clear D. Trimming took off 2 bases at V and 7 bases at J, with 6 bases between the two ends. This CDR3 has 13 amino acids. The germline gives CDR1 MDHEN, CDR2 SYDVKM. The CDR3 loop reads CASSLTGNSPLHF. The CDR3 DNA sequence: TGTGCCAGCAGTTTAACGGGAAATTCACCCCTCCACTTT.

This clone was recorded a few times. The V call is TRBV27, the J call TRBJ1-2; D is unclear. Between the trimmed V and J ends, which lost 5 bases and 10 bases, there was a span of 17 bases. The germline V gene has CDR1 MNHEY and CDR2 SMNVEV (reference sequence). The CDR3 runs 13 residues. In DNA form, the CDR3 reads TGTGCCAGCAGTAGACTGGGTCCTCCTTTCTACACCTTC. Protein sequence: CASSRLGPPFYTF.

This chain uses TRBV2 with TRBJ1-4; 9 bases match TRBD1. Looked up from germline, CDR1 is SNHLY and CDR2 is FYNNEI. The CDR3 loop spans 18 amino acids. With 6 bases clipped from V and 7 bases from J, the junction kept 18 bases outside the gene matches. The CDR3 DNA follows: TGTGCCAGCAGAAGAAATTATGAACAGGGGGCCCGGGCTGAAAAACTGTTTTTT. It yields the protein CASRRNYEQGARAEKLFF.

The chain links TRBV5-1 to TRBJ2-5; 9 bases map to TRBD2. CDR3 size: 15 residues. Losses at the gene ends were 7 bases for V and 1 base for J; bases not matched to a gene: 8. The germline V gene has CDR1 SGHRS and CDR2 YFSETQ. CDR3 in amino acids: CASLPSGGSQETQYF. The CDR3 coding sequence is TGCGCCAGCTTGCCGAGCGGGGGGTCCCAAGAGACCCAGTACTTC.

The chain joins TRBV28 to TRBJ1-1; the match to TRBD1 covers 9 bases. CDR1 MDHEN and CDR2 SYDVKM come from the germline V gene. V lost 6 bases and J lost 0; bases outside the gene matches: 8. The CDR3 contains 16 residues. The CDR3 loop is CASRRDRGVMNTEAFF. CDR3 sequence (DNA): TGTGCCAGCAGGAGAGACAGGGGGGTTATGAACACTGAAGCTTTCTTT. Combining the CDR3 with reference TRBV28 and TRBJ1-1 gives the whole variable domain DVKVTQSSRYLVKRTGEKVFLECVQDMDHENMFWYRQDPGLGLRLIYFSYDVKMKEKGDIPEGYSVSREKKERFSLILESASTNQTSMYLCASRRDRGVMNTEAFFGQGTRLTVV.

V gene TRBV4-1 combines with J gene TRBJ2-1, with a tentative D call TRBD2 (5 bases). The CDR3 is made up of 15 amino acids. The V end lost 5 bases, the J end lost 2 bases, and 13 bases lay between the germline ends. Germline V CDR1 and CDR2: MGHRA, YSYEKL. The CDR3 nucleotides are TGCGCCAGCAGCAAAACGGGGATCCCCTACAATGAGCAGTTCTTC. The encoded protein is CASSKTGIPYNEQFF.

The chain uses TRBV2 and TRBJ2-2, with 9 positions matching TRBD1. This CDR3 has 14 amino acids. The junction had 2 bases not matched to a gene; V was cut back by 8 bases and J by 1 base. CDR1 is SNHLY, CDR2 FYNNEI, per germline. Here the CDR3 reads CASRGQGNTGELFF. CDR3 coding DNA: TGTGCCAGCCGGGGACAGGGGAACACCGGGGAGCTGTTTTTT.

The chain couples TRBV27 to TRBJ2-7; 12 positions match TRBD1. Trimming took 8 bases from V and 7 from J; bases not matched to a gene: 3. The CDR3 spans 12 residues. Germline values: CDR1 MNHEY, CDR2 SMNVEV (reference sequence). The CDR3 bases are TGTGCCAGCTGGGACAGGGGGCGTGAGCAGTACTTC. It specifies CASWDRGREQYF.

The V gene is TRBV18, the J gene TRBJ2-2; TRBD2 agrees at 7 bases. Germline trimming cut 3 bases from V and 6 bases from J; bases unmatched to any gene: 13. CDR3 length: 17 amino acids. CDR1 is KGHSH, CDR2 LQKENI, per germline. The CDR3 DNA is TGTGCCAGCTCACCCTTCAGCGGGATAAACGGCGCCGGGGAGCTGTTTTTT. Translation gives CASSPFSGINGAGELFF.

The genes are TRBV7-3 and TRBJ2-2; the match to TRBD2 covers 9 bases. The germline CDR1 and CDR2 sequences are SGHTA and FQGTGA. Trimming cost V 8 bases and J 1 base; bases outside gene matches: 8. The CDR3 covers 16 residues. This CDR3 reads CASGPGLARNTGELFF. DNA of the CDR3: TGTGCCAGCGGACCCGGACTAGCGAGGAACACCGGGGAGCTGTTTTTT.

This sequence joins TRBV4-2 and TRBJ2-3, with 7 nucleotides matching TRBD2. The ends lost 0 bases at V and 0 bases at J; junction bases unmatched: 9. The germline V gene has CDR1 LGHNA and CDR2 YNFKEQ. The CDR3 runs 18 residues. CDR3 sequence reads: CASSQDVASGASTDTQYF. The CDR3 DNA follows: TGTGCCAGCAGCCAAGATGTAGCTAGCGGTGCTAGCACAGATACGCAGTATTTT.

This clone was seen only a few times. V usage is TRBV4-1 and J usage is TRBJ2-2, with D unresolved. Germline V gene lookup returns CDR1 MGHRA and CDR2 YSYEKL. The CDR3 totals 14 residues. Trimming stripped 5 bases from V and 1 base from J, with 8 bases between. The CDR3 here is CASSAHLNTGELFF. DNA of the CDR3: TGCGCCAGCAGCGCCCACTTGAACACCGGGGAGCTGTTTTTT.

The rearrangement joins TRBV19 to TRBJ2-7; TRBD2 matches at 8 bases. In germline, CDR1 is LNHDA, CDR2 SQIVND (reference sequence). The CDR3 length is 15 residues. Trimming at V came to 7 bases and at J to 1 base, leaving 9 bases not matched to a gene. The CDR3 region has the DNA TGTGCCAGTACCTTTAGTGCGGGAGGTTCCTACGAGCAGTACTTC. It codes for CASTFSAGGSYEQYF.

The rearrangement uses TRBV6-6 and TRBJ1-2, with D uncertain. V lost 6 bases to trimming and J lost 2 bases, with 13 bases between them. The CDR3 consists of 14 residues. Germline values: CDR1 MNHNY, CDR2 SVGAGI (reference sequence). For the CDR3, the DNA is TGTGCCAGCAGCCCCTCCCACCAGAACTATGGCTACACCTTC. Translated, it gives CASSPSHQNYGYTF.

J is TRBJ2-7 and V is TRBV3-1 (or the pseudogene TRBV3-2); a possible D gene is TRBD2 (6 bases). CDR1 and CDR2 (germline): LGHDT, YNNKEL (reference sequence). Trimming removed 3 bases at V and 3 bases at J, with 9 bases between. The CDR3 is 13 residues long. CDR3 bases: TGTGCCAGCAGCCAGGAGGGTGGCTACGAGCAGTACTTC. Protein product: CASSQEGGYEQYF.